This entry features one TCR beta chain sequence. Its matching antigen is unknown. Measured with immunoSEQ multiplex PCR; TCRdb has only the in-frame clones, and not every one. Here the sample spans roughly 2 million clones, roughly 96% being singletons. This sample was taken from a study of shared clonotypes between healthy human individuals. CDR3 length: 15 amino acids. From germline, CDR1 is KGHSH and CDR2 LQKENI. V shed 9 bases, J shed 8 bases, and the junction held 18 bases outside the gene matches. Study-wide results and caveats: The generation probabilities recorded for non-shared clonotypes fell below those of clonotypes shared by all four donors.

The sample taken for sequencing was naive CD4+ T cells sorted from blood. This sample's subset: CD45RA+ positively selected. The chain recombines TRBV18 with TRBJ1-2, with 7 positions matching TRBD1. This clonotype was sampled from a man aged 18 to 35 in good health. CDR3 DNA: TGTGCCAGTTCCGGACAGGCCCTCACCCTGAACGGCTACACCTTC. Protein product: CASSGQALTLNGYTF.